A selection of T cell receptor beta chains follows, all from one sample in a study of shared clonotypes between healthy human individuals. Sequenced by immunoSEQ multiplex PCR; TCRdb stores in-frame clones only, minus some. Seen here are 740,000 or so clones, less than 80% observed once, and the top ten hold around 1.8%. Sequencing was done on a sample of memory CD4+ T cells sorted from blood. The receptors here all came from a woman in her thirties in good health. CDR3s include the opening cysteine and the closing phenylalanine or tryptophan. D genes are given only for firm matches.

v_call d_call cdr3_aa
TRBV5-1 TRBD2 CASSFPGTSGRVYEQYF
TRBV4-1 . CASSQVGASRRVYNEQFF
TRBV29-1 . CSVTKQIPKLFF
TRBV7-2 . CASSKGQGGRSYEQYF
TRBV30 TRBD1 CAWTTGVAYEQYF
TRBV21-1 . CASSLTGGSYNEQFF
TRBV21-1 . CASKREVTDTQYF
TRBV14 . CASSQSGLRVEQYF
TRBV30 . CAWSGSHEKLFF
TRBV6-5 TRBD1 CASSLDRVNSPLHF
TRBV2 . CASKRAGVTDEQYF
TRBV28 . CASSLGLHRKPYNEQFF
TRBV18 TRBD2 CASSPQASGGGEQFF
TRBV27 TRBD1 CASSPLTGSYTEAFF
TRBV9 TRBD2 CASSVVAGGPGGELFF
TRBV19 . CASRGVKTNEKLFF
TRBV11-2 . CASSFGQTGEKLFF
TRBV4-1 . CASSQPQRNTEAFF
TRBV9 . CASSVVGGMNTEAFF
TRBV10-2 TRBD1 CASGRDRGGEQYF
TRBV19 TRBD2 CASSRTWTRSGYEQYF
TRBV7-6 . CASSLFGGQGDTQYF
TRBV5-1 . CASSLGRHEQYF
TRBV11-3 TRBD2 CASSPRSGRANGDTQYF
TRBV5-6 TRBD1 CASSLRQGETEAFF
TRBV11-2 . CASSLGSYRDGANVLTF
TRBV2 . CASSGQHSNYGYTF
TRBV30 TRBD2 CAWSPGLEYQETQYF
TRBV5-1 . CASSYNSYEQYF
TRBV7-6 . CASSLEGGLNTGELFF
TRBV7-2 TRBD2 CASSLQSGRALDTQYF
TRBV18 TRBD1 CASSPGQGGGETQYF
TRBV11-2 TRBD1 CASTSRRGGATYEQYF
TRBV19 . CASSIERGARGYTF
TRBV5-6 . CASSLVGWGTEAFF
TRBV29-1 . CSARGRDDQPQHF
TRBV30 . CAWQGKGKNEQFF
TRBV2 TRBD2 CASTPGLAGVAQYF
TRBV25-1 . CASSEFGTNNEQFF
TRBV5-4 . CASSLVPTDTQYF
TRBV4-2 . CASSQDPIGGPLGEQYF
TRBV5-4 TRBD1 CASSLVGGAGTEAFF